A selection of T cell receptor beta chains follows, all from one sample in a study of T cells in Graves' hyperthyroidism and ophthalmopathy. TCRdb re-called the multiplex PCR reads with MiXCR, one entry per CDR3 protein. The repertoire holds some 140,000 distinct CDR3 sequences, with around 20% as singletons. Sequencing input: blood. These receptors came from a woman in her 50s with Graves' hyperthyroidism that later progressed to Graves' ophthalmopathy. Both conserved end residues are part of each CDR3. Fields, in order: V gene, clone size, D gene, J gene, CDR3 protein, CDR3 DNA. D genes are given only for firm matches. Only part of the rows carry a size: once, few, many, or a class if the clone is expanded.

V: TRBV14; size: few; D: TRBD1; J: TRBJ2-7; CDR3: CASSQGQGGGLNEQYF; DNA: TGTGCCAGCAGCCAAGGACAGGGGGGCGGATTAAACGAGCAGTACTTC
V: TRBV6-1; size: many; D: NA; J: TRBJ1-1; CDR3: CASSNRQVNTEAFF; DNA: TGTGCCAGCAGTAACCGACAGGTGAACACTGAAGCTTTCTTT
V: TRBV20-1; size: few; D: NA; J: TRBJ2-6; CDR3: CSASARSSGANVLTF; DNA: TGCAGTGCTAGTGCCCGAAGCTCTGGGGCCAACGTCCTGACTTTC
V: TRBV11-2; size: NA; D: TRBD2; J: TRBJ2-1; CDR3: CASSTGLAGEEQFF; DNA: TGTGCCAGCAGCACCGGACTAGCGGGAGAAGAGCAGTTCTTC
V: TRBV3-1; size: NA; D: NA; J: TRBJ1-6; CDR3: CASSARGTGSANSPLHF; DNA: TGTGCCAGCAGCGCCCGAGGGACGGGCTCTGCCAATTCACCCCTCCACTTT
V: TRBV9; size: NA; D: NA; J: TRBJ1-3; CDR3: CASSTRVGGAGNTIYF; DNA: TGTGCCAGCAGCACCCGGGTCGGGGGCGCCGGAAACACCATATATTTT
V: TRBV7-3; size: NA; D: TRBD1; J: TRBJ2-7; CDR3: CASSQSGTGLYYEQYF; DNA: TGTGCCAGCAGCCAATCCGGGACAGGGCTGTACTACGAGCAGTACTTC
V: TRBV11-2; size: few; D: NA; J: TRBJ2-6; CDR3: CASSSRGRGTGPGANVLTF; DNA: TGTGCCAGCAGCTCCCGAGGCCGGGGAACAGGGCCTGGGGCCAACGTCCTGACTTTC
V: TRBV13; size: few; D: TRBD1; J: TRBJ2-7; CDR3: CASSPGQGTYEQYF; DNA: TGTGCCAGCAGCCCGGGACAGGGGACCTACGAGCAGTACTTC
V: TRBV2; size: many; D: NA; J: TRBJ2-3; CDR3: CASNQGPDTQYF; DNA: TGTGCCAGCAATCAGGGTCCAGATACGCAGTATTTT
V: TRBV2; size: NA; D: NA; J: TRBJ2-2; CDR3: CASSGQSTGELFF; DNA: TGTGCCAGCAGTGGACAGTCCACCGGGGAGCTGTTTTTT
V: TRBV7-6; size: many; D: NA; J: TRBJ2-2; CDR3: CASSPTSLGGELFF; DNA: TGTGCCAGCAGCCCGACTAGTTTGGGCGGGGAGCTGTTTTTT
V: TRBV14; size: NA; D: TRBD1; J: TRBJ2-5; CDR3: CASSQVGTAFQETQYF; DNA: TGTGCCAGCAGCCAAGTGGGGACAGCTTTCCAAGAGACCCAGTACTTC
V: TRBV18; size: many; D: NA; J: TRBJ1-1; CDR3: CASSPERGGEAFF; DNA: TGTGCCAGCTCACCAGAAAGAGGAGGTGAAGCTTTCTTT
V: TRBV6-2/TRBV6-3; size: NA; D: TRBD1; J: TRBJ2-7; CDR3: CASRYRDRGYEQYF; DNA: TGTGCCAGCAGGTACCGGGACAGGGGCTACGAGCAGTACTTC
V: TRBV5-5; size: many; D: NA; J: TRBJ2-6; CDR3: CASSLTGSGANVLTF; DNA: TGTGCCAGCAGCCTTACGGGCTCTGGGGCCAACGTCCTGACTTTC
V: TRBV24-1; size: many; D: TRBD1; J: TRBJ2-1; CDR3: CATSDFGDRETYNEQFF; DNA: TGTGCCACCAGTGATTTTGGGGACAGGGAAACCTACAATGAGCAGTTCTTC